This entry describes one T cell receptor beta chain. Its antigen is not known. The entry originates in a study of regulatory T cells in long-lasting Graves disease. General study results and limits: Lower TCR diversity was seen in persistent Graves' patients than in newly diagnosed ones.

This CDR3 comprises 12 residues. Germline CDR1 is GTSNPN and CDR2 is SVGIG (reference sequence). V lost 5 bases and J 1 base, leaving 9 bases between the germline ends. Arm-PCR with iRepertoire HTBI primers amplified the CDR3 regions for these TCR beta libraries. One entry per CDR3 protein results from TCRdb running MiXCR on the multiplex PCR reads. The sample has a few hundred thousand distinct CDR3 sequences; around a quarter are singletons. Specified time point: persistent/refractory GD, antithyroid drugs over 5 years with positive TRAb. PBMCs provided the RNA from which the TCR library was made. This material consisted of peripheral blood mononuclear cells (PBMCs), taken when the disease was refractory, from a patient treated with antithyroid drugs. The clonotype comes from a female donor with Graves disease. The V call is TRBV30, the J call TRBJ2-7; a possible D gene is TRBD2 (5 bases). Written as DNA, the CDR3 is TGTGCCTGGGGAGGCGCTTCCTACGAGCAGTACTTC. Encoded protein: CAWGGASYEQYF.